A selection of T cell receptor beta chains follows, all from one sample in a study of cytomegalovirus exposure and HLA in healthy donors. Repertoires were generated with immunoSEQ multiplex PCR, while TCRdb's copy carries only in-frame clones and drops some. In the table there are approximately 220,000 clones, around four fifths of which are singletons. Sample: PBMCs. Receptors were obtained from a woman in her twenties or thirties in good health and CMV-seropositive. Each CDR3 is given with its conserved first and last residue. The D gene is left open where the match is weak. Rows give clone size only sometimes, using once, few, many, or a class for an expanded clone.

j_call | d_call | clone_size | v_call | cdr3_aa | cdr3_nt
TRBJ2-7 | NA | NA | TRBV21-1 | CASSYRTGSYEQYF | TGTGCCAGCAGCTACCGGACAGGGAGCTACGAGCAGTACTTC
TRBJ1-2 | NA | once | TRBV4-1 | CASSQTRGTNYGYTF | TGCGCCAGCAGCCAAACAAGGGGGACAAACTATGGCTACACCTTC
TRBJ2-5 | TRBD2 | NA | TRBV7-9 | CASSPRQSRREETQYF | TGTGCCAGCAGCCCTCGACAGAGCCGGCGGGAGGAGACCCAGTACTTC
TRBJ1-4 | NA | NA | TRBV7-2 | CASSSRQVNEKLFF | TGTGCCAGCAGCTCCAGACAGGTTAATGAAAAACTGTTTTTT
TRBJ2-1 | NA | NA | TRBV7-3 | CASSQGTTNNEQFF | TGTGCCAGCAGTCAAGGGACAACCAACAATGAGCAGTTCTTC
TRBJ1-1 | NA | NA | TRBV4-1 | CASSQDSAQARGAFF | TGCGCCAGCAGCCAAGATTCGGCGCAGGCCCGTGGGGCTTTCTTT
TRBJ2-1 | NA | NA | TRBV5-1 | CASMGLNEQFF | TGCGCCAGCATGGGTCTCAATGAGCAGTTCTTC
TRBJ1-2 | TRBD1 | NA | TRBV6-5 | CASRSSRTGDYGYTF | TGTGCCAGCAGATCTTCGAGGACAGGGGACTATGGCTACACCTTC
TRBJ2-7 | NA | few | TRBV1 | CTSRSTGQQYF | TGCACCAGCAGAAGTACAGGGCAGCAGTACTTC
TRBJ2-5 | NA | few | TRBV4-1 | CASSQDFETQYF | TGCGCCAGCAGCCAAGATTTCGAGACCCAGTACTTC
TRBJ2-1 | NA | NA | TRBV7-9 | CASSFGQTYNEQFF | TGTGCCAGCAGCTTCGGACAGACCTACAATGAGCAGTTCTTC
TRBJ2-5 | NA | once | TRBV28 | CASSEFGGLKSQETQYF | TGTGCCAGCAGCGAATTTGGGGGACTCAAGTCCCAAGAGACCCAGTACTTC
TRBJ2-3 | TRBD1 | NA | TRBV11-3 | CASTKGAPKTDTQYF | TGTGCCAGCACCAAGGGGGCTCCGAAAACAGATACGCAGTATTTT
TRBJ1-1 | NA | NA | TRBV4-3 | CASSQGGGITEAFF | TGCGCCAGCAGCCAAGGGGGGGGGATCACTGAAGCTTTCTTT
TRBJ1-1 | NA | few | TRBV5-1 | CASSFSGNTEAFF | TGCGCCAGCAGCTTTTCGGGGAACACTGAAGCTTTCTTT
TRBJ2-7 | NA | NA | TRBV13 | CASSSNSRLTDYEQYF | TGTGCCAGCAGCTCAAACTCGCGACTGACGGACTACGAGCAGTACTTC
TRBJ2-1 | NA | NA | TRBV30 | CAWRRLGGRRVEQFF | TGTGCCTGGAGGCGGTTGGGGGGGCGGAGGGTCGAGCAGTTCTTC